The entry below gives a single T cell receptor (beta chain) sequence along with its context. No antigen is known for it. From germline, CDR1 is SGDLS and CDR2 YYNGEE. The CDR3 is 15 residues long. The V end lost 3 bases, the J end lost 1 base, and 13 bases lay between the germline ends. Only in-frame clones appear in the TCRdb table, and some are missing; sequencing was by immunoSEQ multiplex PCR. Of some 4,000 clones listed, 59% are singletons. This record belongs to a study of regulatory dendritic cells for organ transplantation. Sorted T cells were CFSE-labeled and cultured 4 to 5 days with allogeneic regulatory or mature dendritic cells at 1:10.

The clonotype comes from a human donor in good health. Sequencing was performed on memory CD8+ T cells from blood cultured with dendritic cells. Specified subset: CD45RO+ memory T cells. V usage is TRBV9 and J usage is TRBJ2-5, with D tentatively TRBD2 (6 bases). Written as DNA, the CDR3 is TGTGCCAGCAGCGCCTACGGGACTTTCCAAGAGACCCAGTACTTC. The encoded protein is CASSAYGTFQETQYF.